This T cell receptor (beta chain) was sequenced in a study of technical replicates of blood from four donors (dated by TCRdb to between 2016 and 2019). The CDR3 spans 15 residues, from the cysteine through the phenylalanine. Of the read, only the CDR3 DNA is kept; its 45 bases are in frame from base 1. V loses 3 bases, J loses 7 bases, and the germline ends lie 15 bases apart. Library construction relied on the immunoSEQ multiplex PCR assay. TCRdb retrieved this table from immuneACCESS and kept in-frame rearrangements only. Not all clones are present; in checked studies, unresolved V genes account for under half, and no reason is known for the remainder. Here the sample has about 79,000 clones; 90% to 95% occur a single time. The ten largest clonotypes hold under 0.3% of the sample. Notes on this clone: The antigen this receptor binds is unknown. Per-base quality was not reported, and no clone a single base away is much larger than it.

Source material: T cells isolated from PBMCs. The source of this sequence is a human donor in good health. The V and J segments used are TRBV23-1 and TRBJ1-4; a tentative D match to TRBD1 spans 6 bases. TRBV23-1 carries the ORF label, with uncertain function. The CDR3 in this case is CASSHRDTGFEKLFF. The sequenced DNA is TGCGCCAGCAGTCATCGGGACACGGGATTTGAAAAACTGTTTTTT.